This T cell receptor beta chain was identified in a study of beta chain features in type 1 diabetes. Overall study context: Sorted cells, some 98,000,000 in number, were examined across all samples.

Since all of the isolated RNA was reverse transcribed, expressed TCRB transcripts were what got sequenced. Method: immunoSEQ multiplex PCR; TCRdb's copy keeps in-frame clones and lacks some. The table has roughly 400,000 clones, around a tenth seen once; the top ten hold roughly 0.6%. A note on this clone: Its antigen is still unknown.

The length of the CDR3 is 15 residues. Germline CDR1 reads LNHDA; CDR2 reads SQIVND (reference sequence). Trimming pared 1 base from V and 5 bases from J, leaving 14 bases between. Points from the study as a whole: Among patients with Type 1 diabetes, TCRB CDR3s were moderately but significantly shorter in every one of the four CD4+ subsets. The VDJ junctions of type 1 diabetes patients carried fewer insertions and more deletions.

This sequence joins TRBV19 and TRBJ1-1; maybe TRBD1 (5 bases). The sequence was collected from a young man with type 1 diabetes. Input material: central memory CD4+ T cells from blood. The CDR3 sequence is CASSIGWGGQTEAFF. In nucleotides, the CDR3 is TGTGCCAGTAGTATAGGATGGGGGGGTCAGACTGAAGCTTTCTTT.